Following are 12 T cell receptor beta chains from one sample sequenced in a study of molecular identifiers for immune sequencing clone quantification. From the PCR reads, TCRdb called clonotypes with MiXCR, one entry per CDR3 protein. The sample contains over 60,000 distinct CDR3 sequences, under 20% of which appear only once. The sequencing sample was made of naive CD8+ T cells from blood, with Jurkat cell RNA spiked in. Specified subset: FACS-sorted CD8+CD4-CCR7+CD45RA+ naive T cells. Receptors were obtained from a human donor in good health. Some libraries in this study had Jurkat cell RNA spiked in.

Of note for this clonotype: This could be a read error, since a much larger clone is one nucleotide away. Because the CDR3 is missing its conserved closing phenylalanine or tryptophan, this is likely a read error. The genes are TRBV6-6 and TRBJ1-5; no clear D gene. Germline V CDR1 and CDR2: MNHNY, SVGAGI (reference sequence). V dropped 0 bases and J dropped 12 bases, with 12 bases sitting between them. The CDR3 covers 13 residues. CDR3 nucleotides: TGTGCCAGCAGTTACTCTTTGAGTTTGGACCAGCATTAT. This encodes CASSYSLSLDQHY.

This clonotype was counted ten times or more. The chain carries TRBV28 and TRBJ1-5, with TRBD1 as a possible D gene (5 bases). Germline V CDR1 and CDR2: MDHEN, SYDVKM. V was shortened by 6 bases and J by 0 bases, with 9 bases between the two germline ends. The CDR3 loop spans 14 amino acids. CDR3 coding DNA: TGTGCCAGCAGATTAGGGGTTAGCAATCAGCCCCAGCATTTT. Encoded protein: CASRLGVSNQPQHF.

This clonotype was recorded many times. The rearrangement joins TRBV2 to TRBJ2-7; D gene unclear. CDR1 is SNHLY and CDR2 is FYNNEI in the germline V gene. V was trimmed by 4 bases and J by 6 bases, leaving 7 bases between them. The CDR3 length is 11 residues. CDR3 DNA: TGTGCCAGCAGTGGTGATACCGAGCAGTACTTC. Translated: CASSGDTEQYF.

This clonotype was seen repeatedly, ten times or more. The chain joins TRBV29-1 to TRBJ2-5; the D gene is possibly TRBD2 (6 bases). Deletions cut 2 bases from V and 2 bases from J, with 15 bases between. This CDR3 comprises 15 residues. Germline V lookup: CDR1 SQVTM, CDR2 ANQGSEA. CDR3 nucleotide sequence: TGCAGCGTTGAATTAGGCAGGGAGGAACAAGAGACCCAGTACTTC. Protein sequence: CSVELGREEQETQYF.

This clonotype came up many times. The rearrangement uses TRBV5-8 and TRBJ2-3; 7 bases agree with TRBD2. Germline-derived CDR1 and CDR2 are SGHTS and YDEGEE. J was trimmed by 1 base and V by 3 bases; bases with no gene match: 5. This CDR3 has 15 residues. In DNA form, the CDR3 reads TGTGCCAGCAGCTGGGAGGGAGAGGGCACAGATACGCAGTATTTT. Protein: CASSWEGEGTDTQYF.

On this clonotype itself: This clone may be a read error of a much larger clone one base away. CDR3 sequence reads: CASSQDSIVGSGSPLHF. Written as DNA, the CDR3 is TGCGCCAGCAGCCAAGATTCGATCGTGGGGTCGGGTTCACCCCTCCACTTT. V and J are TRBV4-1 and TRBJ1-6, with D hard to call. V lost 0 bases to trimming and J lost 9 bases, with 18 bases between them. The V gene's germline CDR1 is MGHRA and CDR2 YSYEKL. The CDR3 totals 17 residues.

This clonotype was detected a few times. In DNA form, the CDR3 reads TGTGCCAGCACGGGGATGAACACTGAAGCTTTCTTT. Encoded protein: CASTGMNTEAFF. The rearrangement uses TRBV3-1 and TRBJ1-1; D unresolved. Trimming stripped 7 bases from V and 0 bases from J, with 6 bases between. The CDR3 covers 12 residues. Germline CDR1 and CDR2: LGHDT and YNNKEL (reference sequence).

Regarding this clonotype: A read error may be the cause here, since a much bigger clone is one base away. This chain links TRBV7-2 with TRBJ2-1; 10 bases agree with TRBD2. Per germline, CDR1 SGHTA and CDR2 FQGNSA. CDR3 length: 16 residues. CDR3 nucleotide sequence: TGTGCCAGCAGCTCCCTAGCGGGAGACACCTACAGTGAGCAGTTCTTC. It specifies CASSSLAGDTYSEQFF.

This clonotype was seen ten or more times. This chain connects TRBV13 to TRBJ1-5, with D hard to call. The CDR3 spans 14 residues. CDR1 is PRHDT, CDR2 FYEKMQ, per germline (reference sequence). V lost 4 bases and J 4 bases, leaving 11 bases between the germline ends. Here the CDR3 reads CASSSRTENQPQHF. The CDR3 coding sequence is TGTGCCAGCAGCTCTAGGACGGAGAATCAGCCCCAGCATTTT.

This clonotype has at least ten counts. This chain connects TRBV15 to TRBJ2-3, with 13 bases fitting TRBD2. CDR1 LNHNV and CDR2 YYDKDF come from the germline V gene (reference sequence). After removal of 6 bases from V and 0 bases from J, the junction contained 3 bases not matched to a gene. The CDR3 totals 16 residues. DNA for the CDR3: TGTGCCACCAGGGGGACTAGCGGGATGAGCACAGATACGCAGTATTTT. Protein sequence: CATRGTSGMSTDTQYF.

On this clonotype itself: A much larger clone differs by one base, so this may be a read error. V gene TRBV27 combines with J gene TRBJ1-5; TRBD1 matches 8 bases. The CDR3 consists of 14 residues. Germline CDR1 reads MNHEY; CDR2 reads SMNVEV (reference sequence). The CDR3: CASGLTGGNQPLHF. CDR3 sequence (DNA): TGTGCCAGCGGACTTACAGGGGGTAATCAGCCCCTGCATTTT.

This clonotype was found many times. The chain is built from TRBV9 and TRBJ2-2, with TRBD2 as a possible D gene (5 bases). V shed 1 base and J shed 6 bases, with 13 bases lying between them. Germline loops: CDR1 SGDLS, CDR2 YYNGEE. The CDR3 has 15 amino acids. The CDR3 nucleotides read TGTGCCAGCAGCGTATCCTTGGGAGCGGCCGGGGAGCTGTTTTTT. Translating it yields CASSVSLGAAGELFF. Drawing the rest from reference TRBV9 and TRBJ2-2, the complete variable domain is DSGVTQTPKHLITATGQRVTLRCSPRSGDLSVYWYQQSLDQGLQFLIQYYNGEERAKGNILERFSAQQFPDLHSELNLSSLELGDSALYFCASSVSLGAAGELFFGEGSRLTVL.